This T cell receptor (beta chain) was obtained from a study of blood T cells in healthy people across ages. Details on this clonotype: Its antigen is not identified.

The germline V and J ends were trimmed by 3 bases and 0 bases, with 10 bases remaining between them. The CDR3 covers 15 residues. The germline gives CDR1 SGHRS, CDR2 YFSETQ. Using a J-beta primer mix together with a sample-barcoded 5' primer, a second PCR was run for roughly 7 to 11 cycles. One entry per CDR3 protein results from TCRdb running MiXCR on the 5' RACE reads. The table has approximately 780,000 distinct CDR3 sequences, 20% to 30% seen once. Study findings and constraints: Aged donors had fewer naive CD4+ cells and lower diversity than long-lived donors.

This sample also belongs to another study, concerning T cells of mothers and their children. As that report states: A few healthy Caucasian mothers and their six children were the donors.

The chain has TRBV5-1 and TRBJ1-3; D not certain. Sequencing was done on a sample of blood. The receptor was derived from a boy younger than 18 in good health. In nucleotides, the CDR3 is TGCGCCAGCAGCTCCCCGGATAGCTCTGGAAACACCATATATTTT. As protein: CASSSPDSSGNTIYF. The full variable domain, with the rest looked up from reference TRBV5-1 and TRBJ1-3, is KAGVTQTPRYLIKTRGQQVTLSCSPISGHRSVSWYQQTPGQGLQFLFEYFSETQRNKGNFPGRFSGRQFSNSRSEMNVSTLELGDSALYLCASSSPDSSGNTIYFGEGSWLTVV.